This is a list of T cell receptor beta chains from one sample in a study of cytomegalovirus exposure and HLA in healthy donors. Generated by immunoSEQ multiplex PCR, the TCRdb table keeps only in-frame clones and is missing some. The repertoire holds more than 85,000 clones, 69% seen once, with about 5.7% in the top ten. The sequenced sample was PBMCs. Receptor source: an older woman in good health and CMV-seropositive. The CDR3 runs from the conserved cysteine through the conserved F or W. Fields, in order: J gene, clone size, D gene, V gene, CDR3 DNA, CDR3 protein. D genes are given only for firm matches. Expanded clones are given a class, and other clones once, few, many or no size at all.

J: TRBJ1-2
size: -
D: TRBD1
V: TRBV5-4
DNA: TGTGCCAGCAGCGGTGGGACAGGGCATGGTGGCTACACCTTC
CDR3: CASSGGTGHGGYTF

J: TRBJ1-4
size: once
D: -
V: TRBV30
DNA: TGTGCCTGGATGTCCCCGACAGCAACTAATGAAAAACTGTTTTTT
CDR3: CAWMSPTATNEKLFF

J: TRBJ2-1
size: -
D: -
V: TRBV20-1
DNA: TGCAGTGCTAGGACTACGGGTTTACAGTTCTTC
CDR3: CSARTTGLQFF

J: TRBJ2-3
size: -
D: -
V: TRBV12-5
DNA: TGTGCTAGTGGTTTGGGACAGGCGGGAGAACTAACGCAGTATTTT
CDR3: CASGLGQAGELTQYF

J: TRBJ2-1
size: -
D: TRBD2
V: TRBV7-9
DNA: TGTGCCAGCAGCTTAGGGGGGGGAGGTAATGAGCAGTTCTTC
CDR3: CASSLGGGGNEQFF

J: TRBJ1-1
size: -
D: -
V: TRBV5-1
DNA: TGCGCCAGCAGCTTGAGTAATCAGGGAAAGACTGAAGCTTTCTTT
CDR3: CASSLSNQGKTEAFF

J: TRBJ1-2
size: once
D: -
V: TRBV2
DNA: TGTGCCAGCAGTGAACAGGGGCTGGGTGGCTACACCTTC
CDR3: CASSEQGLGGYTF

J: TRBJ1-1
size: -
D: -
V: TRBV19
DNA: TGTGCCAGCGAGGGTTTGGGTGAAGCTTTCTTT
CDR3: CASEGLGEAFF

J: TRBJ1-1
size: few
D: -
V: TRBV6-1
DNA: TGTGCCAGCAGTGGAGGACAGTACACTGAAGCTTTCTTT
CDR3: CASSGGQYTEAFF

J: TRBJ1-2
size: -
D: TRBD1
V: TRBV7-9
DNA: TGTGCCAGCAGCTTAGTACAGGGGACGGATGGCTACACCTTC
CDR3: CASSLVQGTDGYTF

J: TRBJ1-2
size: -
D: TRBD1
V: TRBV29-1
DNA: TGCAGCGTTGATTTACAGGGGGCGCGTGGCTACACCTTC
CDR3: CSVDLQGARGYTF

J: TRBJ1-2
size: -
D: TRBD1
V: TRBV7-2
DNA: TGTGCCAGCAGCGAAGGACAGGGGGCCGGAGGCTACACCTTC
CDR3: CASSEGQGAGGYTF

J: TRBJ1-4
size: few
D: TRBD1
V: TRBV5-1
DNA: TGCGCCAGCAGATTTGGGACAGGGTTTAATGAAAAACTGTTTTTT
CDR3: CASRFGTGFNEKLFF

J: TRBJ2-2
size: -
D: -
V: TRBV11-1
DNA: TGTGCCAGCTTAGGTCGGGAGAACACCGGGGAGCTGTTTTTT
CDR3: CASLGRENTGELFF

J: TRBJ2-7
size: -
D: TRBD1
V: TRBV7-2
DNA: TGTGCCAGCAGCTTAGGGGGACGGGACAGCTACGAGCAGTACTTC
CDR3: CASSLGGRDSYEQYF

J: TRBJ1-1
size: -
D: -
V: TRBV19
DNA: TGTGCCAGTAGTATCGGTCGGGTGGGCACTGAAGCTTTCTTT
CDR3: CASSIGRVGTEAFF

J: TRBJ2-7
size: -
D: TRBD1
V: TRBV5-1
DNA: TGCGCCAGCAGCCTCGGACAGGGCCCCTACGAGCAGTACTTC
CDR3: CASSLGQGPYEQYF

J: TRBJ1-6
size: -
D: TRBD1
V: TRBV7-2
DNA: TGTGCCAGCAGCGTATCGGGACAGGGGGTCTATTCACCCCTCCACTTT
CDR3: CASSVSGQGVYSPLHF

J: TRBJ1-4
size: -
D: -
V: TRBV6-5
DNA: TGTGCCAGCAGGGGGACACATACTACTAATGAAAAACTGTTTTTT
CDR3: CASRGTHTTNEKLFF

J: TRBJ1-4
size: once
D: -
V: TRBV19
DNA: TGTGCCAGTAGTATAGGAGGGACAACTAATGAAAAACTGTTTTTT
CDR3: CASSIGGTTNEKLFF

J: TRBJ1-1
size: few
D: -
V: TRBV29-1
DNA: TGCAGCGCGTTACAGGGGAACACTGAAGCTTTCTTT
CDR3: CSALQGNTEAFF

J: TRBJ1-3
size: -
D: TRBD1
V: TRBV29-1
DNA: TGCAGCGTTGCGAGGGGGCTAGATAACTCTGGAAACACCATATATTTT
CDR3: CSVARGLDNSGNTIYF

J: TRBJ2-3
size: -
D: TRBD2
V: TRBV27
DNA: TGTGCCAGCAGTTTTCTCGGACTAGCGGGGGGGACTGGCACAGATACGCAGTATTTT
CDR3: CASSFLGLAGGTGTDTQYF

J: TRBJ1-1
size: -
D: TRBD1
V: TRBV5-1
DNA: TGCGCCAGCAGCCCCGGACAGGGTCCCACTGAAGCTTTCTTT
CDR3: CASSPGQGPTEAFF

J: TRBJ1-2
size: -
D: -
V: TRBV2
DNA: TGTGCCAGCAGGAACTCGGGAGGCTATGGCTACACCTTC
CDR3: CASRNSGGYGYTF

J: TRBJ1-1
size: -
D: -
V: TRBV10-3
DNA: TGTGCCATCAGTGAGTCAACTTCGGGTGCTGAAGCTTTCTTT
CDR3: CAISESTSGAEAFF

J: TRBJ1-2
size: -
D: -
V: TRBV19
DNA: TGTGCCAGTAGTAGGGCCGGCCCCACGGGGTATGGCTACACCTTC
CDR3: CASSRAGPTGYGYTF

J: TRBJ2-7
size: -
D: TRBD1
V: TRBV15
DNA: TGTGCCACCAGCACCCGGGACAGAGCCAACGAGCAGTACTTC
CDR3: CATSTRDRANEQYF

J: TRBJ1-1
size: -
D: -
V: TRBV19
DNA: TGTGCCAGTAGTATAGTGGGACACCCGAACACTGAAGCTTTCTTT
CDR3: CASSIVGHPNTEAFF